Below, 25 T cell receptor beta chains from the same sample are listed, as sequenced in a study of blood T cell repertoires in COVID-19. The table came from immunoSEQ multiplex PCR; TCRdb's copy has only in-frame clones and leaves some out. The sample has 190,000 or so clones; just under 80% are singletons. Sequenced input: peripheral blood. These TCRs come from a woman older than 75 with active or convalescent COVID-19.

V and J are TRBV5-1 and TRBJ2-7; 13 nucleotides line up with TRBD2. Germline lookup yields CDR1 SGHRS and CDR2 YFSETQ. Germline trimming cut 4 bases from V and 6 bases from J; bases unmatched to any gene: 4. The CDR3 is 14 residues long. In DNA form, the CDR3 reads TGCGCCAGCAGCACCGGACTAGCGGGGGTCGAGCAGTACTTC. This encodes CASSTGLAGVEQYF.

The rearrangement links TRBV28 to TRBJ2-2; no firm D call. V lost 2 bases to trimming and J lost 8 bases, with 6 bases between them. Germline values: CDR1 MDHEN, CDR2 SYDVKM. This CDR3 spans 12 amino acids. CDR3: CASSLRFGELFF. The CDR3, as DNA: TGTGCCAGCAGTTTACGGTTTGGGGAGCTGTTTTTT.

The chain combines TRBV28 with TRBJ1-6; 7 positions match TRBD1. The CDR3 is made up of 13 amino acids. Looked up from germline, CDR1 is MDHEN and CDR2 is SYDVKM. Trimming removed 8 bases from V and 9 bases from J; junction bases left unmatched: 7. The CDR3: CASRQGTSSPLHF. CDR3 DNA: TGTGCCAGCCGACAGGGCACCTCTTCACCCCTCCACTTT.

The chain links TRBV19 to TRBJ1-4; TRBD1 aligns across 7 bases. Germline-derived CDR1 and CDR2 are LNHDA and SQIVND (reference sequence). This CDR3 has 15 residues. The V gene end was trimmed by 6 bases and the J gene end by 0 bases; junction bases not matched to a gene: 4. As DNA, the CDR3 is TGTGCCAGTAGAGGACAGGCTGCAACTAATGAAAAACTGTTTTTT. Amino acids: CASRGQAATNEKLFF.

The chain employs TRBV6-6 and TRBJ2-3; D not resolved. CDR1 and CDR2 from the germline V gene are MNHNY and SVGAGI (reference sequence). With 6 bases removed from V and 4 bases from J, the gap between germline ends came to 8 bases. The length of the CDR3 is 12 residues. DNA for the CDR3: TGTGCCAGCAGGCCAGACTCAGATACGCAGTATTTT. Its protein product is CASRPDSDTQYF.

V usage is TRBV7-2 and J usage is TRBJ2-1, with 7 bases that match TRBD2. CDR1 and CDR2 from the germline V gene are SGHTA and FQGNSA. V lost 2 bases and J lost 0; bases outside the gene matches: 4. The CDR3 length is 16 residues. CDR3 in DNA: TGTGCCAGCAGCTTATGGGGCGGGGGCTCCTACAATGAGCAGTTCTTC. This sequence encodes CASSLWGGGSYNEQFF. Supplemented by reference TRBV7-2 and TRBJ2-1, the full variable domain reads GAGVSQSPSNKVTEKGKDVELRCDPISGHTALYWYRQSLGQGLEFLIYFQGNSAPDKSGLPSDRFSAERTGGSVSTLTIQRTQQEDSAVYLCASSLWGGGSYNEQFFGPGTRLTVL.

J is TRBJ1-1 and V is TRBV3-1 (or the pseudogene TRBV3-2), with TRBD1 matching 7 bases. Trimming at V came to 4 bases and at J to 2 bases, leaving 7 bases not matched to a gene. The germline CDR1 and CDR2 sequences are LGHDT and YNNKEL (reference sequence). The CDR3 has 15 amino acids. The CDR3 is CASSRAGTANTEAFF. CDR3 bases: TGTGCCAGCAGCCGGGCCGGGACAGCTAACACTGAAGCTTTCTTT.

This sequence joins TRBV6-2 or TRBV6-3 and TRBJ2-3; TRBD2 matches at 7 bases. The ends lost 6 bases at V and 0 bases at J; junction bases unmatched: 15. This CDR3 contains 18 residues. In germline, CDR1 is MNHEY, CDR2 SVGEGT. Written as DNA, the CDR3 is TGTGCCAGCAGCCACCTCCGCCAGACTAGCCCGAGCACAGATACGCAGTATTTT. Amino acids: CASSHLRQTSPSTDTQYF.

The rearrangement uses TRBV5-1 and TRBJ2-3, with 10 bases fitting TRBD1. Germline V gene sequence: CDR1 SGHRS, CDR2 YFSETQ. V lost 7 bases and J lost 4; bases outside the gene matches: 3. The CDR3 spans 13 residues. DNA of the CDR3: TGCGCCAGCGGGACAGGGGCGTCAGATACGCAGTATTTT. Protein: CASGTGASDTQYF.

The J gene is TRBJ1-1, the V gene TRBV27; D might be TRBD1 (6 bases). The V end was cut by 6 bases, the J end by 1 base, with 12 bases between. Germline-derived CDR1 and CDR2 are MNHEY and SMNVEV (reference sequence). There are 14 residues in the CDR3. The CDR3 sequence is CASRVQGPNTEAFF. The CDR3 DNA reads TGTGCCAGCAGAGTACAGGGCCCGAACACTGAAGCTTTCTTT.

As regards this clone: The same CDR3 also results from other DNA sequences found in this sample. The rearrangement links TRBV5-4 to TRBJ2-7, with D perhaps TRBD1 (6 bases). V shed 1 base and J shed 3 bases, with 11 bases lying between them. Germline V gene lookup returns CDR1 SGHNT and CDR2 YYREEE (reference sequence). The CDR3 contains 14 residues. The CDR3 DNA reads TGTGCCAGCAGCTTGCAGGGGTCGGACTACGAGCAGTACTTC. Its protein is CASSLQGSDYEQYF.

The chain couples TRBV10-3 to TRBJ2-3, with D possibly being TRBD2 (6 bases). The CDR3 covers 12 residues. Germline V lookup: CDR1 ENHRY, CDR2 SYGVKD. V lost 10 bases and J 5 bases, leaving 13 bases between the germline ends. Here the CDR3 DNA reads TGTGCCACCGCAGCCGGGGGAGATACGCAGTATTTT. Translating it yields CATAAGGDTQYF.

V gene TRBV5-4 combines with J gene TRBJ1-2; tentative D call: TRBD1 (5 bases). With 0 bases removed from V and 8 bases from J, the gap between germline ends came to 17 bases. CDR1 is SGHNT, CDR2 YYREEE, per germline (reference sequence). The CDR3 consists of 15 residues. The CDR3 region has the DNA TGTGCCAGCAGCTTGGATGGGACGCCGGGGGGAGGCTACACCTTC. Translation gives CASSLDGTPGGGYTF.

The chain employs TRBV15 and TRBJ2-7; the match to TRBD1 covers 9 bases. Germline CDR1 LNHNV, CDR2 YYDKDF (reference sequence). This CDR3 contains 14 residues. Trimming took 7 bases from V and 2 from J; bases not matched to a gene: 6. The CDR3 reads CATTGTGKTYEQYF. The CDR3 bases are TGTGCCACCACCGGGACAGGGAAGACCTACGAGCAGTACTTC.

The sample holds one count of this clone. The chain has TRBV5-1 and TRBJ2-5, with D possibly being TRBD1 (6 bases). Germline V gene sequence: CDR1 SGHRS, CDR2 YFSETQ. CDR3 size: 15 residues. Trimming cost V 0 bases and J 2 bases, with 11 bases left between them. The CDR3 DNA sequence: TGCGCCAGCAGCTTGGAGAGGACAGCACAAGAGACCCAGTACTTC. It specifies CASSLERTAQETQYF.

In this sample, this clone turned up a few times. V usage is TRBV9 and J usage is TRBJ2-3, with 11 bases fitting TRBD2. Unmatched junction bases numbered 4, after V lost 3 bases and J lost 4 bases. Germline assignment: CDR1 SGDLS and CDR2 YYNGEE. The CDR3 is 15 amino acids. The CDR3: CASSASGGLADTQYF. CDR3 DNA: TGTGCCAGCAGCGCTAGCGGGGGGCTCGCAGATACGCAGTATTTT.

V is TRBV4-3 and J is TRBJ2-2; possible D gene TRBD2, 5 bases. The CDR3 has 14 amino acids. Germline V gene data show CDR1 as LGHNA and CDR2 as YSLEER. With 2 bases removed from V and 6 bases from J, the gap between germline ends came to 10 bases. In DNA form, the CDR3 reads TGCGCCAGCAGCCAACAGACGAGGGCCGGGGAGCTGTTTTTT. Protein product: CASSQQTRAGELFF.

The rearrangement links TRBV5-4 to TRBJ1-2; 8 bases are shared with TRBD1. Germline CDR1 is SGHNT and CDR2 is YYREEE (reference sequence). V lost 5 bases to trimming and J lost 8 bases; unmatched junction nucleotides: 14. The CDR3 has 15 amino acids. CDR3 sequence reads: CASSQDRGTFRGYTF. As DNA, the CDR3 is TGTGCCAGCAGTCAAGACAGGGGAACGTTCAGGGGCTACACCTTC.

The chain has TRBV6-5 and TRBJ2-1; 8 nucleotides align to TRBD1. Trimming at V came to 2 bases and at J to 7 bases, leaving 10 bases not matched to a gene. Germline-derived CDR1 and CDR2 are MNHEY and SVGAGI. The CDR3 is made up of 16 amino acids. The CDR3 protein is CASSYPQGQGKNEQFF. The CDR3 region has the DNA TGTGCCAGCAGTTACCCCCAAGGACAGGGTAAAAATGAGCAGTTCTTC.

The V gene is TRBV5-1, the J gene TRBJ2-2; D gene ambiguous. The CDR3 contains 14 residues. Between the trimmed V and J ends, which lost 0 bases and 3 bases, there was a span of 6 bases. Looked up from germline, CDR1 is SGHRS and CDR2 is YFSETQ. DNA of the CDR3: TGCGCCAGCAGCTTGGATACAGACACCGGGGAGCTGTTTTTT. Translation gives CASSLDTDTGELFF.

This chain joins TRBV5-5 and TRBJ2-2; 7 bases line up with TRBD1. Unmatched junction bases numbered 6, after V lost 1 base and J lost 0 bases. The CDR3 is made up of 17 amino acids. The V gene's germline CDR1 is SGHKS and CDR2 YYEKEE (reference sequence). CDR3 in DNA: TGTGCCAGCAGCTTGAGAGGACAGGCTACGAACACCGGGGAGCTGTTTTTT. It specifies CASSLRGQATNTGELFF. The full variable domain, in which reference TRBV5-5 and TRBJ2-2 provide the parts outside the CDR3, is DAGVTQSPTHLIKTRGQQVTLRCSPISGHKSVSWYQQVLGQGPQFIFQYYEKEERGRGNFPDRFSARQFPNYSSELNVNALLLGDSALYLCASSLRGQATNTGELFFGEGSRLTVL.

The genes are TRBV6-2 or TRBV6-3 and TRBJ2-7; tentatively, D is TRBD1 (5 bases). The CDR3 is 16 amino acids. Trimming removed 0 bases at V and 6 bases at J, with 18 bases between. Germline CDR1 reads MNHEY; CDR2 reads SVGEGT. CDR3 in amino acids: CASSYSSRVLLGEQYF. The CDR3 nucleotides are TGTGCCAGCAGTTACTCGTCCAGGGTTCTCCTAGGCGAGCAGTACTTC.

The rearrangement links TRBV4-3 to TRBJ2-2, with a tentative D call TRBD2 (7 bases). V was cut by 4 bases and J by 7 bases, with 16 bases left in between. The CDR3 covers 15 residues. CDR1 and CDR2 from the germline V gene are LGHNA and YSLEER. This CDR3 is CASSLMGGRGGELFF. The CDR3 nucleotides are TGCGCCAGCAGCCTAATGGGGGGGCGAGGCGGGGAGCTGTTTTTT.

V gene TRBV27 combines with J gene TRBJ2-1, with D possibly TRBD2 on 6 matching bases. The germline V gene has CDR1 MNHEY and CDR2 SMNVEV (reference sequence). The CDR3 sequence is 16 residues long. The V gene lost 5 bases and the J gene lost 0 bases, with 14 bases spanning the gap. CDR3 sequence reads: CASSPPAEGSYNEQFF. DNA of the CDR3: TGTGCCAGCAGTCCTCCGGCGGAGGGCTCCTACAATGAGCAGTTCTTC.

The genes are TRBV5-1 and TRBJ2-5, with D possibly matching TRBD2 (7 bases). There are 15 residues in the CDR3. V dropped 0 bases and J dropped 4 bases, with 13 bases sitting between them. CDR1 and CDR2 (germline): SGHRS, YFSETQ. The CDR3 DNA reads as TGCGCCAGCAGCTTGGGGGCCGGGGGGCCAGAGACCCAGTACTTC. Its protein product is CASSLGAGGPETQYF.